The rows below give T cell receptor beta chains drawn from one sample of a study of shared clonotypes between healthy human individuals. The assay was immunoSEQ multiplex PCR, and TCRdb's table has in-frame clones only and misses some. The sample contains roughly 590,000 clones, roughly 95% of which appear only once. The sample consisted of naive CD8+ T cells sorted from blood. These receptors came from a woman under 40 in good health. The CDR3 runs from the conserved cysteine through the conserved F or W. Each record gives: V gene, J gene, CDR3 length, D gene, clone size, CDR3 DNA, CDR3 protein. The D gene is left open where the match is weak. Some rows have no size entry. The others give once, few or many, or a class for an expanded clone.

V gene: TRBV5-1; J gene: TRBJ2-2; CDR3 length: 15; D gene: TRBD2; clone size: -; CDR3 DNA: TGCGCCAGCAGACCCGGGACTAAGAACACCGGGGAGCTGTTTTTT; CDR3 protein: CASRPGTKNTGELFF
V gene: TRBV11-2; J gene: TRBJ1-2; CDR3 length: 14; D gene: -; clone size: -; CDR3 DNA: TGTGCCAGCACCCGGGCCGCAACCTACTATGGCTACACCTTC; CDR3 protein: CASTRAATYYGYTF
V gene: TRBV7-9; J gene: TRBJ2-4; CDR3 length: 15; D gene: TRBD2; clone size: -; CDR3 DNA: TGTGCCAGCAGTCCAAGACTAGCCACACTTGAGATTCAGTACTTC; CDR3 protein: CASSPRLATLEIQYF
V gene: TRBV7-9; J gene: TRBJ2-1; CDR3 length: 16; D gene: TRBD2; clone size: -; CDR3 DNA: TGTGCCAGCAGCATGAGCGGGATGGCGTTTAAGGATGAGCAGTTCTTC; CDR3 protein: CASSMSGMAFKDEQFF
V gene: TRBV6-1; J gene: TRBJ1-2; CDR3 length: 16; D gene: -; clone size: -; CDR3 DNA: TGTGCCAGCAGTGATATCGCAGGGATCTCTAACTATGGCTACACCTTC; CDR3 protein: CASSDIAGISNYGYTF
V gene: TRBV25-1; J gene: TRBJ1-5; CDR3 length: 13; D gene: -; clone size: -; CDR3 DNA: TGTGCCAGCTCCGGACTTGAGCGAGGGCCCCAGCATTTT; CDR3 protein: CASSGLERGPQHF
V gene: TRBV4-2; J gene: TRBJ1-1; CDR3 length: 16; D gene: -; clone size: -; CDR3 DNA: TGTGCCAGCAGCCAAGAGTTGGGGAACCCGAACACTGAAGCTTTCTTT; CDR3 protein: CASSQELGNPNTEAFF
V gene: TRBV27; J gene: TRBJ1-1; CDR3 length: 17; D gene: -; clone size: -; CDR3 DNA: TGTGCCAGCAGTTCCTCTGCGCAGACCCACGGGGTCACTGAAGCTTTCTTT; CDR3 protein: CASSSSAQTHGVTEAFF
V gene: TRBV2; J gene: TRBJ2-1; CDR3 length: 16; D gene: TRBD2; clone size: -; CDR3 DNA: TGTGCCAGCAGCGACCGACTAGCGGGAGGGCGGTATGAGCAGTTCTTC; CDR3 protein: CASSDRLAGGRYEQFF
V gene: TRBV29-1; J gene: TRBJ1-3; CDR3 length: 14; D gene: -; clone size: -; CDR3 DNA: TGCAGCGTTGAAATCACAGATCCTGGAAACACCATATATTTT; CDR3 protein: CSVEITDPGNTIYF
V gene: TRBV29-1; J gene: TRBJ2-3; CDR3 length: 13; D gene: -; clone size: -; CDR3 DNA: TGCAGCGTTGTCCTAGTAGTAACAGATACGCAGTATTTT; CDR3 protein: CSVVLVVTDTQYF
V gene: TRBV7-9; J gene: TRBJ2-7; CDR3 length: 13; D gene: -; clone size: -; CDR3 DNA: TGTGCCAGCAGCTTAATGTTTTCCTACGAGCAGTACTTC; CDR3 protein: CASSLMFSYEQYF
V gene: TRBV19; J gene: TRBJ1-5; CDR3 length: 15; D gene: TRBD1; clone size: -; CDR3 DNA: TGTGCCAGTAGCATGGACAGGGGACGCAATCAGCCCCAGCATTTT; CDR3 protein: CASSMDRGRNQPQHF
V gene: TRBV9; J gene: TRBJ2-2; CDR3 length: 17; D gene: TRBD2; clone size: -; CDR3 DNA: TGTGCCAGCAGCGTAGGTGGCGGGAGGGCCGCCACCGGGGAGCTGTTTTTT; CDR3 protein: CASSVGGGRAATGELFF
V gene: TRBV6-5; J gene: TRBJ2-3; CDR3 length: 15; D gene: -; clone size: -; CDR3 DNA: TGTGCCAGCAGTTACTCGAGCGCGGGCACAGATACGCAGTATTTT; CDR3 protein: CASSYSSAGTDTQYF
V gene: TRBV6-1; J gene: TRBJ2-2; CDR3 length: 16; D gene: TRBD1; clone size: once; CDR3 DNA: TGTGCCAGCAGTGACCGAGAGGGGGCTTATACCGGGGAGCTGTTTTTT; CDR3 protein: CASSDREGAYTGELFF
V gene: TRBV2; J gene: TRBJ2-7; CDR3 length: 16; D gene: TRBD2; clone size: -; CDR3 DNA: TGTGCCATCAAAACGAGCGGGACTGACGGCTCCTACGAGCAGTACTTC; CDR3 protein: CAIKTSGTDGSYEQYF
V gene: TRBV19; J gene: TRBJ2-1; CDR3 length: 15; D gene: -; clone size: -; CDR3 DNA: TGTGCCAGTAGTTCCGACCTGGAGCCCTACAATGAGCAGTTCTTC; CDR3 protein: CASSSDLEPYNEQFF
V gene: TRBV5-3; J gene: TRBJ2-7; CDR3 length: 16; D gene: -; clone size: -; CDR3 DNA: TGTGCCAGAAGCTTGAGTGGTGCCCCAGACGGGTACGAGCAGTACTTC; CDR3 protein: CARSLSGAPDGYEQYF
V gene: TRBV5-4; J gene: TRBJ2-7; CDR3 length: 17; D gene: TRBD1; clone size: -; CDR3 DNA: TGTGCCAGCAGCTTGGAGGGGACAGGGAGACCCTCCTACGAGCAGTACTTC; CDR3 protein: CASSLEGTGRPSYEQYF
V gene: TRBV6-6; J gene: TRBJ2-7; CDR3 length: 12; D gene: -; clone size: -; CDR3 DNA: TGTGCCAGTTCCGATAGCGCCTACGAGCAGTACTTC; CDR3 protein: CASSDSAYEQYF
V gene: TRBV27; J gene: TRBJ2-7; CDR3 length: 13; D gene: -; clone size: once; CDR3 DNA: TGTGCCAGCAGTTTTTCCGGCTCCTACGAGCAGTACTTC; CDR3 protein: CASSFSGSYEQYF
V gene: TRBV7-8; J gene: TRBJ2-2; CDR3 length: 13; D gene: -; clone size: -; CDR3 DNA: TGTGCCAGCAGCTTAGCGTGGGGACTTGAGCTGTTTTTT; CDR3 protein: CASSLAWGLELFF
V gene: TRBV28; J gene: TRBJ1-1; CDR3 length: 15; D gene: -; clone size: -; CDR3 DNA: TGTGCCAGCAGTATCCCTAGTCAGATGAACACTGAAGCTTTCTTT; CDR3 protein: CASSIPSQMNTEAFF
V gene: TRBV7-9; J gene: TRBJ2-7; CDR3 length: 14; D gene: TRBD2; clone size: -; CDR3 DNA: TGTGCCAGCAGCCCGATGACTAGCGGGACAGAGCAGTACTTC; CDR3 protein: CASSPMTSGTEQYF
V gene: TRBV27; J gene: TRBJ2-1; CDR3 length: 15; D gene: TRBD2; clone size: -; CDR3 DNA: TGTGCCAGCAGACCTAGCGGGGGAGGGTACAATGAGCAGTTCTTC; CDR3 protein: CASRPSGGGYNEQFF
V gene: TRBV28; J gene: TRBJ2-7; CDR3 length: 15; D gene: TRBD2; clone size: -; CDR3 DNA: TGTGCCAGCAGTTCCCGGCTAGCGGGTACCTACGAGCAGTACTTC; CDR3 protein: CASSSRLAGTYEQYF
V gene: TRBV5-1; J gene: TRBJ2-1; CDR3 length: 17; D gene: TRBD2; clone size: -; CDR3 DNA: TGCGCCAGCAGCTTGGATTTTGGCGGGAGGTTCTACAATGAGCAGTTCTTC; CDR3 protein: CASSLDFGGRFYNEQFF
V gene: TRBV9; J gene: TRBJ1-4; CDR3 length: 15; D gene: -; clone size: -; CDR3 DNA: TGTGCCAGCAGCGCAGACGGGGTCTCGGGTGAAAAACTGTTTTTT; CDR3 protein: CASSADGVSGEKLFF
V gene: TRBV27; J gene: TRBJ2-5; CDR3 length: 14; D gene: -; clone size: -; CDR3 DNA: TGTGCCAGCAGTCCTGGGCCCCTTCCCGAGACCCAGTACTTC; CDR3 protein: CASSPGPLPETQYF
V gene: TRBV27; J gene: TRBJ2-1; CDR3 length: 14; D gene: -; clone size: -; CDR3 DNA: TGTGCCAGCAGTTTATCGGGAAAGTACAATGAGCAGTTCTTC; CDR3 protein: CASSLSGKYNEQFF
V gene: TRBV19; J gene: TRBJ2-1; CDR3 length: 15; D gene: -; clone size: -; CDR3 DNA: TGTGCCAGTACTTATGCCGCAGGGGCCTACAATGAGCAGTTCTTC; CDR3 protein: CASTYAAGAYNEQFF
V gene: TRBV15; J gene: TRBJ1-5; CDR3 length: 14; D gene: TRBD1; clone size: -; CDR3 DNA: TGTGCCACCAGCGGAGGGGGCGGCAATCAGCCCCAGCATTTT; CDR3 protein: CATSGGGGNQPQHF
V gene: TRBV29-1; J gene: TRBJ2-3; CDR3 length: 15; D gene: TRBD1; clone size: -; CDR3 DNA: TGCAGCGTTGAAGACCGGGACAGGGTAGCAGATACGCAGTATTTT; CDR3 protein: CSVEDRDRVADTQYF
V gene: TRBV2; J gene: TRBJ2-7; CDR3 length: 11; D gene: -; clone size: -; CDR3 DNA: TGTGCCAGCATAGGCCCTTTAGAGCAGTACTTC; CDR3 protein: CASIGPLEQYF
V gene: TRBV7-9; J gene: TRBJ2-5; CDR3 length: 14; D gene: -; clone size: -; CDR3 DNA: TGTGCCAGCAGCTTCCAAGCTGACCAAGAGACCCAGTACTTC; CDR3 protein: CASSFQADQETQYF
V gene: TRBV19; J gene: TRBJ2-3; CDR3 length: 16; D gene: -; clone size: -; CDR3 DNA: TGTGCCAGTAGTATTTTGGCTAGCTCATCGACAGATACGCAGTATTTT; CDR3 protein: CASSILASSSTDTQYF
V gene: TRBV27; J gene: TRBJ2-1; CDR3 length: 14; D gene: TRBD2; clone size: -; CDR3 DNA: TGTGCCAGCAGTCTACTAGCGGGAGTGCATGAGCAGTTCTTC; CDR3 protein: CASSLLAGVHEQFF
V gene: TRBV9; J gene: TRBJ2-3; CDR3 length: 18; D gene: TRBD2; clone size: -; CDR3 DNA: TGTGCCAGCAGCCCACCCGCCGGACTAGCGGGAAACACAGATACGCAGTATTTT; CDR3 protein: CASSPPAGLAGNTDTQYF
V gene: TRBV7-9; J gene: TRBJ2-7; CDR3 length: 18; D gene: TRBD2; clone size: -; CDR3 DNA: TGTGCCAGCAGCTTAGGACAGGCCCAGGGACTAGCGGGACGCGAGCAGTACTTC; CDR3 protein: CASSLGQAQGLAGREQYF
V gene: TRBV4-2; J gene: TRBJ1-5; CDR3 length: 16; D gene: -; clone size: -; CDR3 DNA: TGTGCCAGCAGCCAAGATAAAAGGGTCGGCAATCAGCCCCAGCATTTT; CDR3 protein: CASSQDKRVGNQPQHF
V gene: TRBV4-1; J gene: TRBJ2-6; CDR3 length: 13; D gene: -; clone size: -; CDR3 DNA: TGCGCCAGCAGGGGCTCTGGGGCCAACGTCCTGACTTTC; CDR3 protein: CASRGSGANVLTF
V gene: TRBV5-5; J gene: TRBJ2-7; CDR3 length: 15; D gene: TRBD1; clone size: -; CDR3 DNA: TGTGCCAGCAGCTTGGCCCGGACAGGGATTCTCGAGCAGTACTTC; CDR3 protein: CASSLARTGILEQYF
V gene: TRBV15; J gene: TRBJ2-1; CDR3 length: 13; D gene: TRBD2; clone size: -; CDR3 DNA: TGTGCCACCAGCAGCCCCGGGGGGTATGAGCAGTTCTTC; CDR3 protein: CATSSPGGYEQFF
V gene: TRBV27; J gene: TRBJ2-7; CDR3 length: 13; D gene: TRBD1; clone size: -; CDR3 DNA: TGTGCCAGCGGATGGACAGGGGACTACGAGCAGTACTTC; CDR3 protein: CASGWTGDYEQYF
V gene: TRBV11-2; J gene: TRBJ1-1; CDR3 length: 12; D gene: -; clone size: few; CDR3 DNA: TGTGCCAGCAGGACAGGTGGCACTGAAGCTTTCTTT; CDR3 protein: CASRTGGTEAFF